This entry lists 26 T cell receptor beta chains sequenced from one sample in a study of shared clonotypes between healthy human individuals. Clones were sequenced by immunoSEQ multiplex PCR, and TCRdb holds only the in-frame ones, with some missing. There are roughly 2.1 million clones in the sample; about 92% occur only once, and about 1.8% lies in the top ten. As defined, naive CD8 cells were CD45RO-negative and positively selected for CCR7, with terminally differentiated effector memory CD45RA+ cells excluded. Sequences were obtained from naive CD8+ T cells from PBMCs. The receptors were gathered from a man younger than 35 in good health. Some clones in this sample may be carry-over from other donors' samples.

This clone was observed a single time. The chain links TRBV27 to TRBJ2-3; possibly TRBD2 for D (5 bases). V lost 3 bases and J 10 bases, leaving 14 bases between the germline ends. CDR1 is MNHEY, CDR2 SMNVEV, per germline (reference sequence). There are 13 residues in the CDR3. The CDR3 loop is CASSLGTSLAQYF. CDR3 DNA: TGTGCCAGCAGTTTGGGCACTAGTTTAGCGCAGTATTTT.

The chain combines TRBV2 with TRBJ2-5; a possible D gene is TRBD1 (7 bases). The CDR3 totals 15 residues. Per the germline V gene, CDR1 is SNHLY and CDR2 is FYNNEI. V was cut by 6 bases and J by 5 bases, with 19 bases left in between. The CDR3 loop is CASRQRETGRETQYF. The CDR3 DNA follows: TGTGCCAGCAGACAACGGGAGACAGGGCGGGAGACCCAGTACTTC.

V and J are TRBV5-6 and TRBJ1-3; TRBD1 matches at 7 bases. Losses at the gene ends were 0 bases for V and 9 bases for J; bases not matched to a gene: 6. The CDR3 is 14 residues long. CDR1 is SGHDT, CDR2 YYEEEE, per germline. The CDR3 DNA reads TGTGCCAGCAGCTTGGGGGGACAGACGTCCACCATATATTTT. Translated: CASSLGGQTSTIYF.

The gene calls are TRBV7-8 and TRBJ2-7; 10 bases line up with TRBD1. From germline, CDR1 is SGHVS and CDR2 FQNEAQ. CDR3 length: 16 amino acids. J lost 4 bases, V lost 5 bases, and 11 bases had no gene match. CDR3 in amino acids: CASSPSVRQGAYEQYF. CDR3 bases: TGTGCCAGCAGCCCTTCGGTCCGACAGGGGGCGTACGAGCAGTACTTC.

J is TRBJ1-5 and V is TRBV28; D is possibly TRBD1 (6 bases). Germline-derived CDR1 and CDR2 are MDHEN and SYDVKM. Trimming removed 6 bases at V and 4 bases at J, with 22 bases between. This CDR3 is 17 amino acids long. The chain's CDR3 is CASRSEGYRAGNQPQHF. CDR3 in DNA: TGTGCCAGCAGATCCGAGGGGTACAGGGCGGGGAATCAGCCCCAGCATTTT.

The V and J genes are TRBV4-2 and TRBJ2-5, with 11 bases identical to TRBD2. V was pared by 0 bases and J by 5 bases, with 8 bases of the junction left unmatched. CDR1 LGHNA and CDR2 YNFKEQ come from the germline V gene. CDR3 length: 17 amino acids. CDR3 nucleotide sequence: TGTGCCAGCAGCCAAGAGAGTAGCGGGAGGGCCTGGGAGACCCAGTACTTC. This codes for CASSQESSGRAWETQYF.

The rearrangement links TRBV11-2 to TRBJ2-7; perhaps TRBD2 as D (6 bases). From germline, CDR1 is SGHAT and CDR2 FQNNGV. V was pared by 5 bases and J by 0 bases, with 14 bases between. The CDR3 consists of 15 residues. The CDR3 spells CASSRWGEDSYEQYF. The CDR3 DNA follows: TGTGCCAGCAGCCGTTGGGGGGAGGACTCCTACGAGCAGTACTTC.

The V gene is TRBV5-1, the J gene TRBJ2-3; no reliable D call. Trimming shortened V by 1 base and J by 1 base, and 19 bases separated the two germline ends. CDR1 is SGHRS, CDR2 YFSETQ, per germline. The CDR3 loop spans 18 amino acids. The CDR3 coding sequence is TGCGCCAGCAGCTTGTCGCCAGCGCGAGTAGAGCGCACAGATACGCAGTATTTT. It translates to CASSLSPARVERTDTQYF. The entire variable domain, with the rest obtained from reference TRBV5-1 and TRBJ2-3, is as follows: KAGVTQTPRYLIKTRGQQVTLSCSPISGHRSVSWYQQTPGQGLQFLFEYFSETQRNKGNFPGRFSGRQFSNSRSEMNVSTLELGDSALYLCASSLSPARVERTDTQYFGPGTRLTVL.

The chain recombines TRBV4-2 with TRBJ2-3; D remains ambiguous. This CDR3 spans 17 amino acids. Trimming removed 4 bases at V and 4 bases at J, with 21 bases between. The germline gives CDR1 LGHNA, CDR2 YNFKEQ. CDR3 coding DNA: TGTGCCAGCAGCCTCAAGTCCCTCTCTCCCGATCCAGATACGCAGTATTTT. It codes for CASSLKSLSPDPDTQYF.

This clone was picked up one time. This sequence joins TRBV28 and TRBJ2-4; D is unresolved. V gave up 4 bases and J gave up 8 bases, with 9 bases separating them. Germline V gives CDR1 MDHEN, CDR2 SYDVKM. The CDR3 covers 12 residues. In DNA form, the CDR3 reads TGTGCCAGCAGTTCATGGATAGACATTCAGTACTTC. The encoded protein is CASSSWIDIQYF.

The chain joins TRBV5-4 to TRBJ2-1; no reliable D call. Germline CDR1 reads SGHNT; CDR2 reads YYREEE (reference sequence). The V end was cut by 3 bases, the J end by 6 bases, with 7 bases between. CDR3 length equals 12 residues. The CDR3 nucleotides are TGTGCCAGCAGCTCGGAGCGCAATGAGCAGTTCTTC. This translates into CASSSERNEQFF.

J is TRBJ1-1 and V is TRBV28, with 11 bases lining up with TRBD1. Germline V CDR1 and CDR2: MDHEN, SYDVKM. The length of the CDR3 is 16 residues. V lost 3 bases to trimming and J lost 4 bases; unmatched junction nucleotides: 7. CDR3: CASSFMDRGPGTEAFF. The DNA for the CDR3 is TGTGCCAGCAGTTTCATGGACAGGGGGCCCGGCACTGAAGCTTTCTTT.

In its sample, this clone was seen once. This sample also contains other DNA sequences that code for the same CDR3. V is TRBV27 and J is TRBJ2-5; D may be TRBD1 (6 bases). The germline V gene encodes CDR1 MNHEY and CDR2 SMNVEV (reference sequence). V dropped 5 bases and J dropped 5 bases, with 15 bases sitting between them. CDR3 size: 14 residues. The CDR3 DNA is TGTGCCAGCAGTCTTACAGGGTCGGGGGAGACCCAGTACTTC. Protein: CASSLTGSGETQYF.

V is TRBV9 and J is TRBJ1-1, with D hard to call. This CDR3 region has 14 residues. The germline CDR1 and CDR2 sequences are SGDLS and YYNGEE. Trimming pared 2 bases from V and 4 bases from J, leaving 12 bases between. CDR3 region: CASSVRGKGTEAFF. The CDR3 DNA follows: TGTGCCAGCAGCGTGCGGGGTAAGGGCACTGAAGCTTTCTTT.

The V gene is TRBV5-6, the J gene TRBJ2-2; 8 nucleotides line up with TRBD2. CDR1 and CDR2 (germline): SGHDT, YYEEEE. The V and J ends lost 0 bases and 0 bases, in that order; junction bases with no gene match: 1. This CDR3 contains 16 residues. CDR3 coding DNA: TGTGCCAGCAGCTTGGAGGGACTAGCGAACACCGGGGAGCTGTTTTTT. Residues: CASSLEGLANTGELFF.

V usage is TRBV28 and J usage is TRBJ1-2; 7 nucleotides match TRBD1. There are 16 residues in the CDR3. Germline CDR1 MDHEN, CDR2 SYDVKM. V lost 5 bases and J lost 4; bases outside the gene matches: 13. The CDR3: CASSPTFDREVYGYTF. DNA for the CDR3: TGTGCCAGCAGTCCCACCTTCGACAGGGAGGTCTATGGCTACACCTTC.

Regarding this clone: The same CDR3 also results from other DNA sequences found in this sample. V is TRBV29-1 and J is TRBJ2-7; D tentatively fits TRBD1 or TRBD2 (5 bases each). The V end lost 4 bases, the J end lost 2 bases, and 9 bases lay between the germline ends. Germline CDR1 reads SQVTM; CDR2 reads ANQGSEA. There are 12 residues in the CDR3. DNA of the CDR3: TGCAGCGTTGTTAGGGACCCCTACGAGCAGTACTTC. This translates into CSVVRDPYEQYF.

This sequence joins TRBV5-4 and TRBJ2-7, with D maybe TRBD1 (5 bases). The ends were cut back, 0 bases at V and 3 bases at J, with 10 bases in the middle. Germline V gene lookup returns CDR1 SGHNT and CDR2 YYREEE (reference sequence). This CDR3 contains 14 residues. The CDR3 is CASSLAGPGYEQYF. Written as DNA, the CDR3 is TGTGCCAGCAGCTTGGCAGGGCCCGGCTACGAGCAGTACTTC.

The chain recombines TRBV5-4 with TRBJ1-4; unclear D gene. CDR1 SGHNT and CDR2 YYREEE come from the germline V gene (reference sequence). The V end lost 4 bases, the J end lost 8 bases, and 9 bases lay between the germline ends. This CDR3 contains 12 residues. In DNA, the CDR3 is TGTGCCAGCAGCCGGGGAAGCGAAAAACTGTTTTTT. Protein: CASSRGSEKLFF.

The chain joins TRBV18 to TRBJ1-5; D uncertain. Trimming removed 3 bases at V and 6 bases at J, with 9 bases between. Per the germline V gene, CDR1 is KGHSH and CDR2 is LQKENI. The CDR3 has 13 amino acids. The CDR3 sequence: CASSPQRSQPQHF. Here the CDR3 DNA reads TGTGCCAGCTCACCCCAAAGAAGTCAGCCCCAGCATTTT.

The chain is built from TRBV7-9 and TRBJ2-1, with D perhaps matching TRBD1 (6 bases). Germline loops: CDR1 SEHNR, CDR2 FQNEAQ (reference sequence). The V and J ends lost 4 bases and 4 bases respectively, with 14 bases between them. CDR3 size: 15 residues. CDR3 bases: TGTGCCAGCAGCTACGCCCCGGACAGTTACAATGAGCAGTTCTTC. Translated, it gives CASSYAPDSYNEQFF. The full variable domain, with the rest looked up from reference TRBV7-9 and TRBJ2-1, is DTGVSQNPRHKITKRGQNVTFRCDPISEHNRLYWYRQTLGQGPEFLTYFQNEAQLEKSRLLSDRFSAERPKGSFSTLEIQRTEQGDSAMYLCASSYAPDSYNEQFFGPGTRLTVL.

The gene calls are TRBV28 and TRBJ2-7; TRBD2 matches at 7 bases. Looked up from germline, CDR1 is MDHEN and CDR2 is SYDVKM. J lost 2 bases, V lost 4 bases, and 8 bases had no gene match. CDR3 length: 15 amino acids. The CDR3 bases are TGTGCCAGCAGTTCCCCCCTAGCGGCCCCCTACGAGCAGTACTTC. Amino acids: CASSSPLAAPYEQYF.

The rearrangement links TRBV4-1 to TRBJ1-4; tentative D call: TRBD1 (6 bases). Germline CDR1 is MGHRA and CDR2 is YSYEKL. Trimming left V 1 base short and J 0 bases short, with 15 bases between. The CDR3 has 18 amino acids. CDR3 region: CASSQVPQGYATNEKLFF. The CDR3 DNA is TGCGCCAGCAGCCAAGTGCCACAGGGTTATGCAACTAATGAAAAACTGTTTTTT.

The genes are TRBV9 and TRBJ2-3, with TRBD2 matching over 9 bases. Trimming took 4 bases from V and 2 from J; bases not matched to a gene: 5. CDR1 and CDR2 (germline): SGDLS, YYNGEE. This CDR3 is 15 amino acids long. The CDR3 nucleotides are TGTGCCAGCAGCTCACGACTAGCGGACACAGATACGCAGTATTTT. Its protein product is CASSSRLADTDTQYF. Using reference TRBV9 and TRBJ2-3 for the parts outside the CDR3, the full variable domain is DSGVTQTPKHLITATGQRVTLRCSPRSGDLSVYWYQQSLDQGLQFLIQYYNGEERAKGNILERFSAQQFPDLHSELNLSSLELGDSALYFCASSSRLADTDTQYFGPGTRLTVL.

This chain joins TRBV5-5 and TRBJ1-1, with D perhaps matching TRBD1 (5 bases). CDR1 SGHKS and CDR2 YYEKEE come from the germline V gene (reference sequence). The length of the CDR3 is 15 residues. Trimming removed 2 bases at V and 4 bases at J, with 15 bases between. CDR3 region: CASSLSAGQGTEAFF. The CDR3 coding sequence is TGTGCCAGCAGCTTAAGTGCGGGGCAGGGCACTGAAGCTTTCTTT. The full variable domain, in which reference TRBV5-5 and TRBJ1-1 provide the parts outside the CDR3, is DAGVTQSPTHLIKTRGQQVTLRCSPISGHKSVSWYQQVLGQGPQFIFQYYEKEERGRGNFPDRFSARQFPNYSSELNVNALLLGDSALYLCASSLSAGQGTEAFFGQGTRLTVV.

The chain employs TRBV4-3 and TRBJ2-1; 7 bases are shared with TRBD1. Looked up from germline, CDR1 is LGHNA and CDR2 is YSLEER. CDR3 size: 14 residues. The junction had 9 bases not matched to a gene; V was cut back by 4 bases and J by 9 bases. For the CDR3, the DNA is TGCGCCAGCAGCCCGTACCAGGGGGTAGGTGAGCAGTTCTTC. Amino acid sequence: CASSPYQGVGEQFF.